The 6 T cell receptor beta chains given below trace back to one sample, sequenced in a study of shared clonotypes between healthy human individuals. The repertoire was sequenced with immunoSEQ multiplex PCR; TCRdb's copy has only in-frame clones and lacks some. Of about half a million clones listed, more than 65% are singletons. Specimen: PBMCs. The source of these receptors is a woman aged 35 to 49 in good health. Some clones in this sample may be carry-over from other donors' samples.

The chain uses TRBV5-1 and TRBJ2-7; D may be TRBD1 or TRBD2 (5 bases each). This CDR3 spans 16 amino acids. In germline, CDR1 is SGHRS, CDR2 YFSETQ. The V gene lost 4 bases and the J gene lost 3 bases, with 20 bases spanning the gap. As DNA, the CDR3 is TGCGCCAGCAGCGCCGGGACGGCCGCCACTATCTACGAGCAGTACTTC. This gives the protein CASSAGTAATIYEQYF.

The chain links TRBV6-1 to TRBJ2-2; D might be TRBD2 (5 bases). This CDR3 comprises 17 residues. V was pared by 4 bases and J by 0 bases, with 15 bases between. The germline V gene has CDR1 MNHNS and CDR2 SASEGT. DNA for the CDR3: TGTGCCAGCAGTGGATCCCAGCGGTCCTCGAACACCGGGGAGCTGTTTTTT. It encodes CASSGSQRSSNTGELFF.

In this sample, this clone turned up once. The J gene is TRBJ2-7, the V gene TRBV29-1; 7 bases line up with TRBD1. The V gene's germline CDR1 is SQVTM and CDR2 ANQGSEA. The CDR3 length is 13 residues. Unmatched junction bases numbered 11, after V lost 7 bases and J lost 5 bases. CDR3 DNA sequence: TGCAGCGCCCAACCCCGACAGGGTGACGAGCAGTACTTC. Protein product: CSAQPRQGDEQYF.

A word on this clone: The same CDR3 is also encoded by other DNA sequences in this sample. V gene TRBV28 combines with J gene TRBJ2-5; D remains unclear. CDR3 size: 11 residues. CDR1 is MDHEN and CDR2 is SYDVKM in the germline V gene. The germline V and J ends were trimmed by 2 bases and 4 bases, with 2 bases remaining between them. DNA for the CDR3: TGTGCCAGCAGTTTAAGAGAGACCCAGTACTTC. Its protein is CASSLRETQYF.

This rearrangement joins TRBV30 to TRBJ2-7, with D perhaps being TRBD1 or TRBD2 (5 bases each). Germline V lookup: CDR1 GTSNPN, CDR2 SVGIG (reference sequence). V was pared by 3 bases and J by 2 bases, with 23 bases between. The CDR3 is 17 residues long. In DNA form, the CDR3 reads TGTGCCTGGAGCAAAATTTCCCGATGGGACGGAACCTACGAGCAGTACTTC. Its protein is CAWSKISRWDGTYEQYF.

Concerning this clone: Within the sample, other DNA sequences also encode this same CDR3. This rearrangement joins TRBV27 to TRBJ2-1; perhaps TRBD2 as D (5 bases). This CDR3 contains 14 residues. The V and J ends lost 10 bases and 12 bases respectively, with 25 bases between them. Per germline, CDR1 MNHEY and CDR2 SMNVEV (reference sequence). The CDR3 spells CATKTGTSLGWQFF. As DNA, the CDR3 is TGTGCCACAAAAACTGGTACTAGTCTTGGGTGGCAGTTCTTC.